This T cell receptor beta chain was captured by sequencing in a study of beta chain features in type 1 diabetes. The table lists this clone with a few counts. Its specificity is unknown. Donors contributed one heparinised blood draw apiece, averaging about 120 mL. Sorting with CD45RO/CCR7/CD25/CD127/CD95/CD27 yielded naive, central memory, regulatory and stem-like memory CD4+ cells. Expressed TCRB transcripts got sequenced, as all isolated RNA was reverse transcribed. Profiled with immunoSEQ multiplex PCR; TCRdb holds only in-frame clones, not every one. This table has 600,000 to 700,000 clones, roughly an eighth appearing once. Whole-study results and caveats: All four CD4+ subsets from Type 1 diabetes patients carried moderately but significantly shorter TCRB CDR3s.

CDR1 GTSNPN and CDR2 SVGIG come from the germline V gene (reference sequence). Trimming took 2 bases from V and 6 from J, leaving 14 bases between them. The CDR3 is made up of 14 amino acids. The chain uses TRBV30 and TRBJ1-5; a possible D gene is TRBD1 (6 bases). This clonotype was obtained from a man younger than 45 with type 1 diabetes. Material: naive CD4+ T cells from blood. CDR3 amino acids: CAWSPDRLVQPQHF. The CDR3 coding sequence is TGTGCCTGGAGTCCAGACAGGTTGGTTCAGCCCCAGCATTTT. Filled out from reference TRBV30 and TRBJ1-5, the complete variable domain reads SQTIHQWPATLVQPVGSPLSLECTVEGTSNPNLYWYRQAAGRGLQLLFYSVGIGQISSEVPQNLSASRPQDRQFILSSKKLLLSDSGFYLCAWSPDRLVQPQHFGDGTRLSIL.